The present T cell receptor (beta chain) was sequenced within a study of blood T cell repertoires in COVID-19. Clinical histories supplied by participants themselves formed the basis of cohort assignment. Before being deemed recovered, Cohort 3 donors had two negative PCRs, clearance, or symptom resolution. Profiling relied on immunoSEQ multiplex PCR, and the TCRdb table lists in-frame clones only, not all of them. Of approximately 260,000 clones listed, just over 90% are singletons. Trimming cost V 2 bases and J 12 bases, with 14 bases left between them. The CDR3 has 13 residues. In germline, CDR1 is MNHEY, CDR2 SMNVEV (reference sequence).

The chain joins TRBV27 to TRBJ2-1; tentative D call: TRBD1 (6 bases). Source material: PBMCs or T cells enriched from blood (not recorded which). The TCR was taken from a woman under 30 who had recovered from COVID-19. This chain's CDR3 is CASSLGAVQGQFF. Written as DNA, the CDR3 is TGTGCCAGCAGTTTAGGGGCAGTACAGGGGCAGTTCTTC.